These 14 T cell receptor beta chains came from one sample sequenced in a study of blood T cells in healthy people across ages (dated by TCRdb to 2013 to 2016). The method was 5' RACE. Instrument on record: Illumina HiSeq 2500. The second PCR ran for roughly 6 to 11 cycles and used a J-beta primer mix along with a sample-barcoded 5' primer. TCRdb ran its own pipeline on the public reads, namely fastp trimming at Q25 and MiXCR clone calling, and kept in-frame beta chains. Identical CDR3 proteins give one entry, which carries the most common genes and DNA. The sample table shows 600,000 to 850,000 distinct CDR3 sequences, and approximately 43% are seen once. Less than 25% of the sample is taken by the ten largest. The specimen sequenced was blood. Receptor source: a woman aged 55-70 years in good health.

V gene TRBV6-2 or TRBV6-3 combines with J gene TRBJ2-5, with D perhaps TRBD2 (6 bases). The CDR3 sequence is 14 residues long. V was shortened by 7 bases and J by 11 bases, with 23 bases between the two germline ends. Germline lookup yields CDR1 MNHEY and CDR2 SVGEGT. The CDR3 sequence: CASMYGSPPGEQYF. The CDR3 coding sequence is TGTGCCAGCATGTACGGAAGCCCTCCGGGAGAGCAGTACTTC.

Concerning this clonotype: A junction end diverges from the germline sequence, so it may reflect a read error. This chain connects TRBV18 to TRBJ1-1, with D unresolved. CDR1 is KGHSH, CDR2 LQKENI, per germline. The length of the CDR3 is 12 residues. The DNA of the CDR3 is TGTGCCAGCTCTACGGACCGCTCTGAGGCTTTCTTT. Translation: CASSTDRSEAFF.

This clonotype was seen a handful of times. The chain couples TRBV28 to TRBJ2-1, with 7 bases matching TRBD1. Germline assignment: CDR1 MDHEN and CDR2 SYDVKM. J gave up 0 bases and V 7 bases, and 6 bases lay outside the gene matches. The CDR3 runs to 15 residues. The CDR3 spells CASTDRSSSYNEQFF. The CDR3 nucleotides are TGTGCCAGCACGGACAGGTCCAGCTCCTACAATGAGCAGTTCTTC.

The chain employs TRBV27 and TRBJ2-3; 8 nucleotides line up with TRBD2. The V segment lost 5 bases and the J segment 1 base; nucleotides outside the gene matches: 11. Germline CDR1 reads MNHEY; CDR2 reads SMNVEV (reference sequence). CDR3 length equals 17 residues. The CDR3 reads CASSRTLGLAGTDTQYF. The CDR3 DNA follows: TGTGCCAGCAGTAGGACGTTAGGACTAGCCGGCACAGATACGCAGTATTTT.

The V gene is TRBV7-8, the J gene TRBJ1-1, with a weak D call TRBD1 (5 bases). CDR3 size: 14 residues. Deletions cut 3 bases from V and 4 bases from J, with 12 bases between. The germline CDR1 and CDR2 sequences are SGHVS and FQNEAQ. CDR3 in amino acids: CASSFTGGVTEAFF. CDR3 bases: TGTGCCAGCAGCTTCACGGGGGGGGTCACTGAAGCTTTCTTT.

A word on this clonotype: A read error may produce the germline difference seen at one junction end. The V call is TRBV9, the J call TRBJ2-2; 9 bases are a match to TRBD2. CDR3 size: 17 residues. The germline CDR1 and CDR2 sequences are SGDLS and YYNGEE. The chain's CDR3 is CAGSVGGGGANTGELFF. DNA of the CDR3: TGTGCCGGCAGCGTAGGCGGCGGGGGGGCCAACACCGGGGAGCTGTTTTTT.

The chain employs TRBV12-3 or TRBV12-4 and TRBJ2-7; a weak D match, TRBD1 (5 bases). The CDR3 is made up of 15 amino acids. Trimming removed 3 bases from V and 0 bases from J, with 12 bases in between. The CDR3 loop is CASSLAGHSSYEQYF. The CDR3 nucleotides are TGTGCCAGCAGTTTGGCAGGGCATAGCTCCTACGAGCAGTACTTC.

As to this clonotype: Being one base from a much bigger clone, this may be a read error. This CDR3 is missing its conserved last phenylalanine or tryptophan, likely due to a read error. The rearrangement joins TRBV3-1 to TRBJ2-7; the D is unclear. Germline-derived CDR1 and CDR2 are LGHDT and YNNKEL (reference sequence). The CDR3 extends over 14 amino acids. V was shortened by 0 bases and J by 4 bases, with 10 bases between the two germline ends. The CDR3 sequence is CASSQDVSTYEQYS. CDR3 coding DNA: TGTGCCAGCAGCCAAGACGTTTCCACTTACGAGCAGTACTCC.

A few counts support this clonotype. The chain recombines TRBV29-1 with TRBJ2-1, with D possibly being TRBD1 (5 bases). The V end lost 6 bases, the J end lost 4 bases, and 7 bases lay between the germline ends. Germline V gives CDR1 SQVTM, CDR2 ANQGSEA. The CDR3 is 11 residues long. CDR3 protein: CSVDTYNEQFF. The CDR3 DNA is TGCAGCGTGGACACATACAATGAGCAGTTCTTC.

This clonotype was picked up many times. The limits of the CDR3 on the DNA are not certain, so only TCRdb's listed CDR3 is given. The chain joins TRBV6-5 to TRBJ2-1; no DNA check was done on the table's D call, TRBD2. The germline V gene encodes CDR1 MNHEY and CDR2 SVGAGI. With termini counted, the CDR3 has 16 amino acids. The CDR3 protein is CASSTSVASGSNEQFF.

This clonotype was seen a handful of times. This chain links TRBV9 with TRBJ2-3; 10 nucleotides align to TRBD2. The CDR3 sequence is 17 residues long. Germline loops: CDR1 SGDLS, CDR2 YYNGEE. V was clipped by 4 bases and J by 5 bases; unmatched bases: 13. CDR3 sequence: CASSTRSGRANLDTQYF. CDR3 coding DNA: TGTGCCAGCAGCACCCGAAGCGGGAGGGCCAATTTAGATACGCAGTATTTT.

This clonotype was detected only a few times. The chain couples TRBV20-1 to TRBJ2-7; D is perhaps TRBD1 (6 bases). V gave up 2 bases and J gave up 0 bases, with 14 bases separating them. Germline CDR1 is DFQATT and CDR2 is SNEGSKA (reference sequence). The CDR3 totals 15 residues. In DNA form, the CDR3 reads TGCAGTGCTAGACCGGAACGGACAGCCTCCTACGAGCAGTACTTC. It encodes CSARPERTASYEQYF.

Worth noting for this clonotype: This may arise from a read error, as a much more abundant clone is one base away. This rearrangement joins TRBV5-1 to TRBJ2-7; 7 nucleotides match TRBD1. The CDR3 runs 13 residues. Germline V gene sequence: CDR1 SGHRS, CDR2 YFSETQ. V was clipped by 7 bases and J by 7 bases; unmatched bases: 11. CDR3 amino acids: CASGDSGNNEQYF. The CDR3 region has the DNA TGCGCCAGCGGGGACAGCGGAAACAATGAGCAGTACTTC.

This clonotype has a count of ten or more. The chain carries TRBV28 and TRBJ2-7, with 10 bases fitting TRBD1. There are 16 residues in the CDR3. Per the germline V gene, CDR1 is MDHEN and CDR2 is SYDVKM. The V segment lost 6 bases and the J segment 5 bases; nucleotides outside the gene matches: 13. The CDR3 DNA reads TGTGCCAGCAGCTCAACCCCGGGACAGGGGTTCCACGAGCAGTACTTC. This sequence encodes CASSSTPGQGFHEQYF.